The 21 T cell receptor beta chains below were found in one sample sequenced in a study of T cell responses to AZD1222 COVID-19 vaccine. Produced via immunoSEQ multiplex PCR; TCRdb's table is partial and in-frame only. This sample yields some 130,000 clones, of which 75% to 90% are seen a single time; 6.3% belongs to the top ten. Sequences were derived from peripheral blood, sampled on day 0 of AZD1222 vaccination. The receptors here all came from an adult in good health.

The CDR3 region is CASRAGTGHEKLFF. In DNA, the CDR3 is TGTGCCAGCAGGGCCGGGACAGGCCATGAAAAACTGTTTTTT. V usage is TRBV6-5 and J usage is TRBJ1-4; 8 bases are a match to TRBD1. The CDR3 is 14 residues long. Germline lookup yields CDR1 MNHEY and CDR2 SVGAGI. Losses at the gene ends were 6 bases for V and 6 bases for J; bases not matched to a gene: 6.

This rearrangement joins TRBV5-4 to TRBJ1-1; tentative D call: TRBD1 (5 bases). The V gene's germline CDR1 is SGHNT and CDR2 YYREEE (reference sequence). The V end lost 5 bases, the J end lost 1 base, and 15 bases lay between the germline ends. The CDR3 runs to 15 residues. CDR3 nucleotide sequence: TGTGCCAGCAGAAGGGGACGGGGGACGAACACTGAAGCTTTCTTT. Translated: CASRRGRGTNTEAFF.

The rearrangement joins TRBV4-2 to TRBJ2-7; 9 bases are shared with TRBD1. V shed 3 bases and J 1 base; nucleotides not matched to a gene: 1. Germline assignment: CDR1 LGHNA and CDR2 YNFKEQ. The CDR3 is 14 amino acids. In DNA, the CDR3 is TGTGCCAGCAGCCAGGACAGGGGTTCCTACGAGCAGTACTTC. This sequence encodes CASSQDRGSYEQYF.

This chain connects TRBV29-1 to TRBJ1-1, with unresolved D. Germline V gives CDR1 SQVTM, CDR2 ANQGSEA. V was pared by 5 bases and J by 4 bases, with 11 bases between. The CDR3 covers 12 residues. Here the CDR3 reads CSVHPAGTEAFF. The CDR3 DNA reads TGCAGCGTTCACCCCGCGGGCACTGAAGCTTTCTTT.

This clone was recorded only once. The chain is built from TRBV3-1 (or the pseudogene TRBV3-2) and TRBJ1-6, with D hard to call. The V end was cut by 0 bases, the J end by 9 bases, with 6 bases between. Germline assignment: CDR1 LGHDT and CDR2 YNNKEL (reference sequence). The CDR3 spans 13 residues. The CDR3 region is CASSQETISPLHF. As DNA, the CDR3 is TGTGCCAGCAGCCAAGAGACAATTTCACCCCTCCACTTT.

The chain couples TRBV5-5 to TRBJ1-6, with a tentative D call TRBD1 (6 bases). The CDR3 totals 17 residues. Germline CDR1 reads SGHKS; CDR2 reads YYEKEE (reference sequence). Trimming took off 2 bases at V and 0 bases at J, with 12 bases between the two ends. CDR3 loop: CASSLFTGSSYNSPLHF. The CDR3 DNA reads as TGTGCCAGCAGCTTATTTACAGGGAGCTCCTATAATTCACCCCTCCACTTT.

The chain links TRBV19 to TRBJ2-2; the match to TRBD1 covers 8 bases. Per the germline V gene, CDR1 is LNHDA and CDR2 is SQIVND (reference sequence). CDR3 length equals 14 residues. With V trimmed by 7 bases and J by 3 bases, 4 bases remained unmatched. The CDR3 DNA sequence: TGTGCCAGTAAGGAGACAGGGGACACCGGGGAGCTGTTTTTT. This encodes CASKETGDTGELFF. Variable domain in full (rest from reference TRBV19 and TRBJ2-2): DGGITQSPKYLFRKEGQNVTLSCEQNLNHDAMYWYRQDPGQGLRLIYYSQIVNDFQKGDIAEGYSVSREKKESFPLTVTSAQKNPTAFYLCASKETGDTGELFFGEGSRLTVL.

In DNA form, the CDR3 reads TGTGCCAGCAGTTTGGAATTCGGGCAGGGTGGTGATGAGCAGTTCTTC. It codes for CASSLEFGQGGDEQFF. The chain joins TRBV6-2 or TRBV6-3 to TRBJ2-1; D might be TRBD1 (5 bases). The ends were cut back, 4 bases at V and 8 bases at J, with 21 bases in the middle. This CDR3 is 16 amino acids long. Germline CDR1 reads MNHEY; CDR2 reads SVGEGT.

A single count supports this clone. The V and J genes are TRBV27 and TRBJ2-7, with 7 bases identical to TRBD1. The CDR3 loop spans 14 amino acids. V gave up 7 bases and J gave up 3 bases; unmatched junction bases: 9. The germline V gene encodes CDR1 MNHEY and CDR2 SMNVEV (reference sequence). CDR3 sequence (DNA): TGTGCCAGCAAACCGGGACAGATGATCTACGAGCAGTACTTC. Its protein is CASKPGQMIYEQYF.

This clone came up a few times. This chain links TRBV3-1 (or the pseudogene TRBV3-2) with TRBJ2-3; possibly TRBD2 for D (6 bases). The CDR3 is 13 amino acids. Deletions cut 4 bases from V and 4 bases from J, with 9 bases between. From germline, CDR1 is LGHDT and CDR2 YNNKEL (reference sequence). The CDR3 coding sequence is TGTGCCAGCAGCCGGGGGGACTCAGATACGCAGTATTTT. This encodes CASSRGDSDTQYF.

The chain recombines TRBV27 with TRBJ2-1; D may be TRBD1 or TRBD2 (6 bases each). The V end lost 3 bases, the J end lost 14 bases, and 17 bases lay between the germline ends. The CDR3 length is 13 residues. CDR1 and CDR2 (germline): MNHEY, SMNVEV (reference sequence). For the CDR3, the DNA is TGTGCCAGCAGTTTCGGGGACAAGCCGGGGGAGTTCTTC. Amino acid sequence: CASSFGDKPGEFF.

This clone was picked up one time. The chain joins TRBV4-3 to TRBJ2-7; no firm D call. Germline V CDR1 and CDR2: LGHNA, YSLEER. This CDR3 comprises 15 residues. V was cut by 0 bases and J by 0 bases, with 9 bases left in between. The CDR3 loop reads CASSQEWASSYEQYF. Here the CDR3 DNA reads TGCGCCAGCAGCCAAGAATGGGCGAGCTCCTACGAGCAGTACTTC.

V gene TRBV29-1 combines with J gene TRBJ1-1, with D possibly matching TRBD1 (6 bases). The CDR3 length is 14 residues. Trimming removed 4 bases at V and 13 bases at J, with 25 bases between. Germline V gene lookup returns CDR1 SQVTM and CDR2 ANQGSEA. The chain's CDR3 is CSVVSFSWTANLFF. The CDR3 DNA follows: TGCAGCGTTGTTAGTTTTTCCTGGACAGCCAATCTTTTCTTT.

The gene calls are TRBV2 and TRBJ1-3; 8 nucleotides line up with TRBD1. Unmatched junction bases numbered 18, after V lost 6 bases and J lost 2 bases. The germline gives CDR1 SNHLY, CDR2 FYNNEI. CDR3 length: 19 amino acids. In nucleotides, the CDR3 is TGTGCCAGCAGCGAGACCGGGACAGGAACGATTCGGGCTGGAAACACCATATATTTT. Translation gives CASSETGTGTIRAGNTIYF.

The rearrangement uses TRBV6-5 and TRBJ1-5; D is ambiguous. The CDR3 spans 14 residues. Germline V CDR1 and CDR2: MNHEY, SVGAGI. Deletions cut 6 bases from V and 3 bases from J, with 12 bases between. DNA for the CDR3: TGTGCCAGCAGGGAGGGCACTCTCAATCAGCCCCAGCATTTT. Protein product: CASREGTLNQPQHF.

The chain employs TRBV19 and TRBJ2-1; TRBD1 agrees at 10 bases. V lost 8 bases to trimming and J lost 3 bases; unmatched junction nucleotides: 7. Germline-derived CDR1 and CDR2 are LNHDA and SQIVND (reference sequence). The CDR3 has 15 amino acids. The chain's CDR3 is CASGPGTGVYNEQFF. The CDR3 DNA is TGTGCCAGTGGACCCGGGACAGGGGTCTACAATGAGCAGTTCTTC.

The rearrangement uses TRBV5-6 and TRBJ1-1, with D maybe TRBD1 (6 bases). Trimming cost V 3 bases and J 0 bases, with 9 bases left between them. The CDR3 extends over 14 amino acids. Germline V gene sequence: CDR1 SGHDT, CDR2 YYEEEE. The CDR3 protein is CASSYGQLNTEAFF. CDR3 DNA: TGTGCCAGCAGCTACGGACAGCTGAACACTGAAGCTTTCTTT.

This rearrangement joins TRBV10-2 to TRBJ2-5; TRBD2 is a possible D gene (5 bases). The CDR3 length is 11 residues. CDR1 and CDR2 (germline): WSHSY, SAAADI. Trimming removed 3 bases at V and 9 bases at J, with 8 bases between. For the CDR3, the DNA is TGCGCCAGCAGTGAAGCCGGGGCCCAGTACTTC. Protein: CASSEAGAQYF.

The V gene is TRBV18, the J gene TRBJ1-2; no definite D call. CDR1 is KGHSH, CDR2 LQKENI, per germline. The CDR3 totals 17 residues. Trimming removed 2 bases at V and 4 bases at J, with 20 bases between. The CDR3 here is CASSPVEEVRTGYGYTF. CDR3 DNA sequence: TGTGCCAGCTCACCAGTTGAAGAAGTCAGGACGGGCTATGGCTACACCTTC. Based on the CDR3 plus reference TRBV18 and TRBJ1-2, the full variable domain is NAGVMQNPRHLVRRRGQEARLRCSPMKGHSHVYWYRQLPEEGLKFMVYLQKENIIDESGMPKERFSAEFPKEGPSILRIQQVVRGDSAAYFCASSPVEEVRTGYGYTFGSGTRLTVV.

The rearrangement uses TRBV7-6 and TRBJ1-1; D is ambiguous. This CDR3 is 14 amino acids long. The germline gives CDR1 SGHVS, CDR2 FNYEAQ. Trimming removed 5 bases from V and 1 base from J, with 11 bases in between. DNA for the CDR3: TGTGCCAGCAGCCTAACGGGGAGGAACACTGAAGCTTTCTTT. Translation gives CASSLTGRNTEAFF.

This chain uses TRBV3-1 (or the pseudogene TRBV3-2) with TRBJ1-1; D might be TRBD1 (6 bases). CDR1 is LGHDT and CDR2 is YNNKEL in the germline V gene (reference sequence). The V and J ends lost 4 bases and 8 bases respectively, with 11 bases between them. The CDR3 loop spans 12 amino acids. The CDR3 coding sequence is TGTGCCAGCAGCCCCTTGGACAGCGAAGCTTTCTTT. It yields the protein CASSPLDSEAFF.